The present TCR beta chain was sequenced within a study of early T cells in non-severe SARS-CoV-2 infection. Background on the study: Unsorted whole-blood RNA was sequenced in bulk, leaving chains unpaired.

In its sample, this clonotype was seen many times. Its antigen is not known. Study outcomes and limitations: There was a bias toward anti-spike CD8 responses in VDJdb matching, which missed private and CD4 specificities.

Trimming at V came to 0 bases and at J to 2 bases, leaving 14 bases not matched to a gene. The length of the CDR3 is 19 residues. CDR1 and CDR2 from the germline V gene are LGHNA and YNFKEQ. Individual cDNA molecules each received unique molecular identifiers attached to them. TCRdb re-called the 5' RACE reads through MiXCR, storing one row per CDR3 protein. The repertoire holds tens of thousands of distinct CDR3 sequences, with around 4.6% as singletons. The origin of this receptor is an adult who was a healthcare worker with PCR-confirmed SARS-CoV-2 infection or an uninfected control (not recorded which). Sequencing input: whole blood. The V gene is TRBV4-2, the J gene TRBJ2-7; 9 nucleotides agree with TRBD2. This chain's CDR3 is CASSQESLAGTENPYEQYF. The CDR3 DNA reads TGTGCCAGCAGCCAAGAGTCGCTAGCGGGAACCGAAAATCCCTACGAGCAGTACTTC.